This is a list of T cell receptor beta chains from one sample in a study of tumour-infiltrating T cells in Burkitt lymphoma. The table came from immunoSEQ multiplex PCR; TCRdb's copy has only in-frame clones and leaves some out. The data show 3,700 or so clones, under 25% seen once. The sequenced sample was tumor tissue. All receptors derive from a human donor with Burkitt lymphoma. Both conserved end residues are part of each CDR3. A D gene is named only where the DNA matches it firmly. Not every row has a clone size; where given, it reads once, few, many or a size class.

d_gene	len	j_gene	v_gene	abundance	CDR3nt	CDR3aa
.	16	TRBJ2-3	TRBV7-9	few	TGTGCCAGCAGCTTAGTGGCAGGGGTCAGCACAGATACGCAGTATTTT	CASSLVAGVSTDTQYF
.	13	TRBJ2-3	TRBV7-3	few	TGTGCCAGCAGAAGAGGCCGGACAGATACGCAGTATTTT	CASRRGRTDTQYF
.	15	TRBJ1-4	TRBV4-3	.	TGCGCCAGCAGCCCCCGGGCCGGTGGGGGGGAGAAACTGTTTTTT	CASSPRAGGGEKLFF
.	16	TRBJ2-7	TRBV6-1	.	TGTGCCAGCAGTGAAGATATGAGGAGGGGACGCGGCGAGCAGTACTTC	CASSEDMRRGRGEQYF
TRBD2	16	TRBJ2-1	TRBV5-4	few	TGTGCCAGCAGCTTGTCTAGCGGGGGCTCCTACAATGAGCAGTTCTTC	CASSLSSGGSYNEQFF
TRBD1	15	TRBJ1-2	TRBV18	few	TGTGCCAGCTCACCCGCGAGACAGGGTAACTATGGCTACACCTTC	CASSPARQGNYGYTF
.	14	TRBJ2-7	TRBV9	few	TGTGCCAGCAGCGCCGGCTTGGCTACCTACGAGCAGTACTTC	CASSAGLATYEQYF
.	13	TRBJ2-3	TRBV5-1	.	TGCGCCAGCTCGGACATTTTCGCAGATACGCAGTATTTT	CASSDIFADTQYF
.	11	TRBJ2-3	TRBV6-5	.	TGTGCCAGCCGGAGCACAGATACGCAGTATTTT	CASRSTDTQYF
TRBD1	14	TRBJ1-3	TRBV6-5	.	TGTGCCAGCAGTAGAGACAGGGACCGAAACACCATATATTTT	CASSRDRDRNTIYF
.	13	TRBJ1-1	TRBV27	few	TGTGCCAGCAGTTTCCGGGGGAACACTGAAGCTTTCTTT	CASSFRGNTEAFF
.	15	TRBJ2-3	TRBV11-2	.	TGTGCCAGCAGCCCTTTAGGGGGAAACACAGATACGCAGTATTTT	CASSPLGGNTDTQYF
.	18	TRBJ2-5	TRBV21-1	few	TGTGCCAGCAGCAATAATAGCCCGGACAGGGGGGACATCGAGACCCAGTACTTC	CASSNNSPDRGDIETQYF
.	15	TRBJ2-1	TRBV27	.	TGTGCCAGCAGTTTATCGGCTGGCTCCTACAATGAGCAGTTCTTC	CASSLSAGSYNEQFF
.	12	TRBJ1-1	TRBV9	.	TGTGCCAGCAGCCCCCTGGGCACTAAAGCTTTCTTT	CASSPLGTKAFF
TRBD2	15	TRBJ2-1	TRBV4-3	.	TGCGCCAGCAGCCCGACGGGGGGGGGCTACAATGAGCAGTTCTTC	CASSPTGGGYNEQFF
TRBD1	15	TRBJ1-5	TRBV6-1	.	TGTGCCAGCAGTGTAGGACAGGTAAAGGGTCAGCCCCAGCATTTT	CASSVGQVKGQPQHF
TRBD1	15	TRBJ2-7	TRBV9	.	TGTGCCAGCAGCCCTCGGACAGGGGGCGTCTACGAGCAGTACTTC	CASSPRTGGVYEQYF
TRBD2	16	TRBJ2-7	TRBV5-1	.	TGCGCCAGCAGCTTGGGGGTACTAGCGGGGAGCTACGAGCAGTACTTC	CASSLGVLAGSYEQYF
.	14	TRBJ2-7	TRBV28	.	TGTGCCAGCAGTTTAGGAACAGGGACCTACGAGCAGTACTTC	CASSLGTGTYEQYF
.	16	TRBJ2-7	TRBV18	few	TGTGCCAGCTCACCACCAGGCCAGGGCAGCCCCTACGAGCAGTACTTC	CASSPPGQGSPYEQYF
.	17	TRBJ1-1	TRBV4-1	.	TGCGCCAGCAGCCATCCCCGCGGGGCAGCAATGAACACTGAAGCTTTCTTT	CASSHPRGAAMNTEAFF
.	15	TRBJ2-1	TRBV4-1	few	TGCGCCAGCAGCGACCATGGTTCGGGTTACAATGAGCAGTTCTTC	CASSDHGSGYNEQFF
.	17	TRBJ1-1	TRBV7-6	.	TGTGCCAGCAGCCCCGGGAGGCAGTTCACCATCGGCACTGAAGCTTTCTTT	CASSPGRQFTIGTEAFF
TRBD1	13	TRBJ1-2	TRBV5-1	.	TGCGCCAGCAGCTTTGGCAGGGGGAACGGCTACACCTTC	CASSFGRGNGYTF
.	12	TRBJ1-2	TRBV28	few	TGTGCCAGTGTACAGGGCGGAAATGGCTACACCTTC	CASVQGGNGYTF
TRBD2	14	TRBJ2-2	TRBV6-4	.	TGTGCCAGCAGACTTAGCGGGGGCACCGGGGAGCTGTTTTTT	CASRLSGGTGELFF
.	15	TRBJ2-3	TRBV27	few	TGTGCCAGCACCCCCTTGGGGATTAGCACAGATACGCAGTATTTT	CASTPLGISTDTQYF
.	15	TRBJ1-1	TRBV15	few	TGTGCCACCAGCAGAGAGGGCAGGGGTTTGGCTGAAGCTTTCTTT	CATSREGRGLAEAFF
TRBD2	15	TRBJ2-1	TRBV28	.	TGTGCCAGCCGGTCGACGGGAGGGCCTATCAATGAGCAGTTCTTC	CASRSTGGPINEQFF
.	14	TRBJ2-2	TRBV29-1	few	TGCAGCGGCTGGACGGAATCAAACACTGGGGAGCTGTTTTTT	CSGWTESNTGELFF
.	11	TRBJ1-1	TRBV20-1	few	TGCAGTGCTACCAGGGTGCCTGAAGCTTTCTTT	CSATRVPEAFF
.	14	TRBJ2-2	TRBV6-5	.	TGTGCCAGCACCTACGGGCAGAACACCGGGGAGCTGTTTTTT	CASTYGQNTGELFF
.	13	TRBJ1-1	TRBV5-6	.	TGTGCCAGCAGCTGGGGGGGGAACACTAAAGCTTTCTTT	CASSWGGNTKAFF
TRBD2	16	TRBJ2-1	TRBV4-1	.	TGCGCCAGCAGCCAAGATGAGAGCGGGACCTACAATGAGCAGTTCTTC	CASSQDESGTYNEQFF
.	14	TRBJ1-3	TRBV6-5	.	TGTGCCAGCCAGGACGGCCCTGTTGGAAACACCATATATTTT	CASQDGPVGNTIYF
.	18	TRBJ2-7	TRBV28	once	TGTGCCAGCAGTTCTCCCGATATAAGGGTGCAGAACACCTACGAGCAGTACTTC	CASSSPDIRVQNTYEQYF
TRBD2	14	TRBJ2-3	TRBV5-6	.	TGTGCCAGCAGCTCCAATCTGGGGGGGGTTACGCAGTATTTT	CASSSNLGGVTQYF
.	13	TRBJ1-1	TRBV25-1	few	TGTGCCAGCAGCTTTGCAGGGGTTACTGAAGCTTTCTTT	CASSFAGVTEAFF
.	13	TRBJ2-3	TRBV6-5	.	TGTGCCAGCAGCCCGCCCACCGGAGATACGCAGTATTTT	CASSPPTGDTQYF
.	21	TRBJ2-3	TRBV21-1	.	TGTGCCAGCAGCTCAATCCGGGCTAGCGGTCTAGGGGTGCCTTACACAGATACGCAGTATTTT	CASSSIRASGLGVPYTDTQYF
TRBD1	13	TRBJ1-2	TRBV27	.	TGTGCCAGCAGTTTAAGGGGGCGATGGGGCTACACCTTC	CASSLRGRWGYTF
.	13	TRBJ1-3	TRBV18	.	TGTGCCAGCTCACCTGACTCTGGAAACACCATATATTTT	CASSPDSGNTIYF
TRBD2	14	TRBJ2-3	TRBV5-4	.	TGTGCCAGCAGCCCCGGACTAGCGGGAGATACGCAGTATTTT	CASSPGLAGDTQYF
.	15	TRBJ2-1	TRBV5-3	few	TGTGCCAGAAGCTTGGAGGTCCCCCGGGGCAATGAGCAGTTCTTC	CARSLEVPRGNEQFF
.	13	TRBJ1-1	TRBV7-9	.	TGTGCCAGCAGCGCCGAATACAACACTGAAGCTTTCTTT	CASSAEYNTEAFF
.	15	TRBJ1-2	TRBV14	.	TGTGCCAGCAGCCCGACGGACGGGATATCCTATGGCTACACCTTC	CASSPTDGISYGYTF
TRBD2	17	TRBJ2-3	TRBV5-4	.	TGTGCCAGCAGCCACAGACTAGCGGGACCAACCACGGATACGCAGTATTTT	CASSHRLAGPTTDTQYF